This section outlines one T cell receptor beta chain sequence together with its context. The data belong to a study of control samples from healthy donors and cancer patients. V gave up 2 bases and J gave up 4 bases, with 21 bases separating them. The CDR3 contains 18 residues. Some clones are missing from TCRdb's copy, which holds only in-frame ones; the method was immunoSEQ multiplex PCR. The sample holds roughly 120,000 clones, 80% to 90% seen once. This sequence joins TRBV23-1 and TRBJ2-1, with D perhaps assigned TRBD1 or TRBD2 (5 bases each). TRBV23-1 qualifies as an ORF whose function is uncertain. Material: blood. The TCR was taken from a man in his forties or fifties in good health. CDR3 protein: CASSQTPFGEGRYNEQFF. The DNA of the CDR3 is TGCGCCAGCAGTCAAACCCCTTTCGGAGAGGGGCGTTACAATGAGCAGTTCTTC.